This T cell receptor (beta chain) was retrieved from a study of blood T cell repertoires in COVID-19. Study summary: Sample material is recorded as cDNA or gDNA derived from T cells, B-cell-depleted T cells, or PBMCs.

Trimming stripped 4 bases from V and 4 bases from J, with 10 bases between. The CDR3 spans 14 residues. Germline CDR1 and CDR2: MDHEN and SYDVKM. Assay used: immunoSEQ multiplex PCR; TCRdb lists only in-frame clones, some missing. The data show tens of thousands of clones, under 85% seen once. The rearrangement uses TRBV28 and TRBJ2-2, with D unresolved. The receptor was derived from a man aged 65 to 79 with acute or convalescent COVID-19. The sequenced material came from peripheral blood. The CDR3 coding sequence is TGTGCCAGCAGTTCCGGGTTCTTCACCGGGGAGCTGTTTTTT. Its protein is CASSSGFFTGELFF.